Presented here are 8 T cell receptor beta chains from one specimen sequenced in a study of graft-versus-host responses after intestinal transplantation. The data were produced by immunoSEQ multiplex PCR, yet TCRdb's version contains in-frame clones alone and is incomplete. The sample records 95,000 to 110,000 clones, roughly 87% being singletons. Antigens of these TCRs are unknown. Source: unstimulated CD4+ T cells sorted from spleen or lymph node cells, taken before transplant. The receptors here all came from a human donor who was the organ donor for an intestinal transplant.

V is TRBV19 and J is TRBJ1-5, with 8 bases that match TRBD1. Germline V gene lookup returns CDR1 LNHDA and CDR2 SQIVND (reference sequence). Trimming at V came to 8 bases and at J to 1 base, leaving 4 bases not matched to a gene. This CDR3 spans 14 amino acids. CDR3 protein: CASWGQESNQPQHF. CDR3 in DNA: TGTGCCAGTTGGGGACAGGAAAGCAATCAGCCCCAGCATTTT.

The count of this clone is one. The chain uses TRBV28 and TRBJ2-1; D is unresolved. The V gene's germline CDR1 is MDHEN and CDR2 SYDVKM. V shed 3 bases and J shed 7 bases, with 10 bases lying between them. This CDR3 is 13 amino acids long. CDR3 nucleotides: TGTGCCAGCAGTTTTTCGGTGGGGAATGAGCAGTTCTTC. It specifies CASSFSVGNEQFF. Complete variable domain (other parts from reference TRBV28 and TRBJ2-1): DVKVTQSSRYLVKRTGEKVFLECVQDMDHENMFWYRQDPGLGLRLIYFSYDVKMKEKGDIPEGYSVSREKKERFSLILESASTNQTSMYLCASSFSVGNEQFFGPGTRLTVL.

The gene calls are TRBV6-1 and TRBJ2-3; D perhaps matches TRBD1 (5 bases). Germline-derived CDR1 and CDR2 are MNHNS and SASEGT. The germline V and J ends were trimmed by 1 base and 10 bases, with 12 bases remaining between them. This CDR3 contains 13 residues. CDR3 sequence: CASSEVGERAQYF. The CDR3 DNA follows: TGTGCCAGCAGTGAAGTAGGGGAAAGGGCGCAGTATTTT.

This clone came up a few times. This rearrangement joins TRBV6-1 to TRBJ2-7; D call uncertain. Trimming shortened V by 0 bases and J by 3 bases, and 12 bases separated the two germline ends. The germline gives CDR1 MNHNS, CDR2 SASEGT. The CDR3 is 15 amino acids. CDR3 nucleotides: TGTGCCAGCAGTGAAGCCCTGGCTAGATACTACGAGCAGTACTTC. Amino acid sequence: CASSEALARYYEQYF.

This clone has a single count. The chain employs TRBV11-2 and TRBJ2-7; the D gene is possibly TRBD1 (5 bases). Germline CDR1 is SGHAT and CDR2 is FQNNGV. V was pared by 0 bases and J by 3 bases, with 15 bases between. The CDR3 covers 16 residues. CDR3 loop: CASSLDLGRVDYEQYF. CDR3 bases: TGTGCCAGCAGCTTAGATCTCGGCAGGGTCGACTACGAGCAGTACTTC. The whole variable domain, remainder taken from reference TRBV11-2 and TRBJ2-7, is EAGVAQSPRYKIIEKRQSVAFWCNPISGHATLYWYQQILGQGPKLLIQFQNNGVVDDSQLPKDRFSAERLKGVDSTLKIQPAKLEDSAVYLCASSLDLGRVDYEQYFGPGTRLTVT.

The chain is built from TRBV6-6 and TRBJ2-6; D is perhaps TRBD2 (6 bases). V was cut by 6 bases and J by 2 bases, with 11 bases left in between. Germline V gene lookup returns CDR1 MNHNY and CDR2 SVGAGI (reference sequence). This CDR3 region has 15 residues. CDR3 DNA sequence: TGTGCCAGCAGCAATCCGGGGGCTGGGGCCAACGTCCTGACTTTC. It encodes CASSNPGAGANVLTF.

The rearrangement joins TRBV7-6 to TRBJ1-1; maybe TRBD1 (5 bases). The CDR3 loop spans 14 amino acids. Looked up from germline, CDR1 is SGHVS and CDR2 is FNYEAQ. V was shortened by 4 bases and J by 1 base, with 10 bases between the two germline ends. For the CDR3, the DNA is TGTGCCAGCAGCTCGACAGAGGCGAACACTGAAGCTTTCTTT. It encodes CASSSTEANTEAFF.

This clone has just one count. V and J are TRBV5-1 and TRBJ2-1; 11 bases match TRBD2. V gave up 3 bases and J gave up 6 bases; unmatched junction bases: 8. Germline-derived CDR1 and CDR2 are SGHRS and YFSETQ. This CDR3 has 16 amino acids. CDR3 region: CASSSELAGVVNEQFF. The CDR3 coding sequence is TGCGCCAGCAGCTCCGAACTAGCGGGAGTTGTCAATGAGCAGTTCTTC.